This TCR beta chain was sequenced for a study of tumor and adjacent non-tumor tissue in lung cancer (dated by TCRdb to 2017 to 2018). In the study overall: By cancer type, the cohort comprised eleven to twelve adenocarcinoma patients, a couple of squamous cell carcinoma patients and 1 small cell lung cancer patient. Ages among the approximately 15 patients ranged from about 31 to 76 years, there were ten or so men and 5 women, and disease was at TNM stage I to III. In total, sequencing yielded 100 million to 150 million productive TCRbeta reads, which works out to an average of approximately 4 million reads per sample. The study compared bulk TCRbeta repertoires from lung tumor tissue and matched distant non-tumor lung tissue of approximately 14 lung cancer patients. TCRbeta CDR3 sequencing was performed on more than 25 paired specimens, with one tumor sample and one normal lung sample collected per patient. Paper-wide results and their limitations: Peripheral blood was not sequenced, so blood TCRbeta repertoires were not examined in the lung cancer patients of the study. Younger patients had significantly higher TCR diversity, and higher tumor TCR diversity was associated with shorter overall and disease-free survival. The top 100 clones made up a significantly larger cumulative share of the repertoire in normal lung than in tumor tissue. The methods do not name the sequencing platform or mention unique molecular identifiers. Significantly higher TCR diversity (inverse Simpson) was observed in tumor tissue than in normal lung tissue (around 450 vs 150, P = 0.0075, Mann-Whitney U test). With only approximately 16 patients in the cohort, the authors noted that larger samples and more detailed clinical data are needed.

Bulk unsorted tissue served as the source for RNA extraction, and RNA quality was assessed using a NanoDrop ND-1000 and an Agilent 2100. Distant non-tumor tissue taken more than 3 cm from the tumor edge was used as the normal lung sample. All donors had newly diagnosed lung cancer, had not received prior chemotherapy, and were admitted for thoracic surgery in China between August and November 2014. Patients who had received previous radiotherapy or chemotherapy, or who had another concurrent cancer, were excluded from the study. Surgical tissue pieces of about 1-2 cm3 were preserved in RNAlater solution and were kept at -80 degrees C until use. Taken from cysteine to phenylalanine, the CDR3 has 17 residues. The sequence is cut down to CDR3 DNA, 51 bases in frame from base 1. CDR1 and CDR2 were assigned from the germline V gene as MNHEY and SVGAGI. For this clonotype: Its antigen is not yet known. The junction differs from germline at one of its ends, possibly a read error.

Library construction relied on multiplex PCR. Instrument used: Illumina HiSeq 2500. TCRbeta libraries were constructed through three rounds of nested PCR with primers (Table S4) according to protocols adapted from ARM-PCR. Before sequencing, PCR products of 200-500 bp were cut from the gel and purified using the QIAquick gel extraction kit. From the authors' description of their analysis: Reads were cleaned using Trimmomatic, were merged into complete CDR3 sequences using FLASH, and were assigned to V(D)J germline segments using MiTCR. Clonal diversity was computed as the inverse Simpson's index with VDJtools. A read counted as productive if the sequence was in-frame and lacked a premature stop codon. TCRdb ran its own pipeline on the public reads, namely fastp trimming at Q25 and MiXCR clone calling, and kept in-frame beta chains. Duplicate CDR3 protein sequences are folded into a single record with the most common DNA and genes. The authors' filters were not applied to this entry. The sample has approximately 90,000 distinct CDR3 sequences on record, about 77% of them singletons. In total, the top ten clones hold 21% of the sample.

The sequence derives from a woman aged 45-59 years with non-small cell lung cancer. Sequences were obtained from distant non-tumor lung tissue. The chain uses TRBV6-5 and TRBJ2-2; the D gene identity is not certain. The CDR3 protein is CTSSWRVSLVSSWELFF. The bases read TGTACCAGCAGTTGGCGAGTTAGCCTGGTATCATCCTGGGAGCTGTTTTTT.